This T cell receptor beta chain was found in a study of radiotherapy plus CTLA-4 blockade in lung cancer. As for the study in general: With 31% of patients having disease control, objective responses were seen in about 18%.

Study-wide points: After treatment with radiotherapy plus ipilimumab, TCR clones that came from the tumor expanded in blood. Early clone dynamics of blood T cells, plus interferon-beta, reportedly predicted response best.

Notes on this clone: Its target is not known.

This CDR3 region has 16 residues. The V segment lost 8 bases and the J segment 0 bases; nucleotides outside the gene matches: 5. Germline V gene sequence: CDR1 MDHEN, CDR2 SYDVKM. Generated by immunoSEQ multiplex PCR, the TCRdb table keeps only in-frame clones and is missing some. The repertoire has roughly 76,000 clones, nearly 75% of them found once; the top ten carry over 9%. The J gene is TRBJ2-3, the V gene TRBV28; TRBD2 aligns across 13 bases. The TCR sequence derives from a human donor with non-small cell lung cancer whose response to radiotherapy plus ipilimumab could not be evaluated. Material: peripheral blood, obtained from a patient treated with radiotherapy plus ipilimumab. CDR3 DNA sequence: TGTGCCAGCGGGACTAGCGGGGCCTCTAGCACAGATACGCAGTATTTT. Amino acids: CASGTSGASSTDTQYF.